This T cell receptor beta chain emerged from a study of blood T cell repertoires in COVID-19. Study summary: T cells, B-cell-depleted T cells, or PBMCs supplied cDNA or gDNA.

Sequenced by immunoSEQ multiplex PCR; TCRdb stores in-frame clones only, minus some. This sample carries some 130,000 clones, 80% to 90% of them seen once, and the ten largest clones take around 4.5%. Trimming stripped 1 base from V and 8 bases from J, with 17 bases between. Germline V gene sequence: CDR1 LGHNA, CDR2 YSLEER. This CDR3 region has 15 residues. Symptom resolution, clearance, or two negative PCRs marked donors in Cohort 3 as recovered. The sample was PBMCs or T cells enriched from blood (not recorded which). This rearrangement joins TRBV4-3 to TRBJ1-2; perhaps TRBD1 as D (5 bases). The sequence derives from a man in his fifties or sixties who had recovered from COVID-19. The CDR3 loop reads CASSQAVVTDHGYTF. The CDR3 region has the DNA TGCGCCAGCAGCCAAGCCGTTGTGACAGATCACGGCTACACCTTC.